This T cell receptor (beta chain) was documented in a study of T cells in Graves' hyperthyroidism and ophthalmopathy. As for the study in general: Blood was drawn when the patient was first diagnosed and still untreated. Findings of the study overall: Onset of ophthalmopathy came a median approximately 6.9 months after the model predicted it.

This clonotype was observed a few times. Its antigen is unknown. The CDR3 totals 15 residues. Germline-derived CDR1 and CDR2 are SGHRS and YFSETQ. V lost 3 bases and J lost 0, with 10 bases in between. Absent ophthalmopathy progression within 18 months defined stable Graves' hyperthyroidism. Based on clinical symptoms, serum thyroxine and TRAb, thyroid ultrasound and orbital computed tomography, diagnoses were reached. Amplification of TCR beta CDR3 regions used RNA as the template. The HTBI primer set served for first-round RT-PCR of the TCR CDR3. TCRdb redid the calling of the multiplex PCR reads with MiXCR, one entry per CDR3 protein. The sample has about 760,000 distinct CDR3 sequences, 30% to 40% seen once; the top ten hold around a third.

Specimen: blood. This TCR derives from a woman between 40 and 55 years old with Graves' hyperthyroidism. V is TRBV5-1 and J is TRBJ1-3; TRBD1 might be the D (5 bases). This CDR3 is CASSWGTVSGNTIYF. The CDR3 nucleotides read TGCGCCAGCAGCTGGGGCACAGTCTCTGGAAACACCATATATTTT. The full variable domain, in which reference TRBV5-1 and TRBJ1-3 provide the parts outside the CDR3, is KAGVTQTPRYLIKTRGQQVTLSCSPISGHRSVSWYQQTPGQGLQFLFEYFSETQRNKGNFPGRFSGRQFSNSRSEMNVSTLELGDSALYLCASSWGTVSGNTIYFGEGSWLTVV.